These T cell receptor beta chains were read from a single sample in a study of blood T cells in healthy people across ages. TCRdb itself ran the 5' RACE reads through MiXCR, one entry per CDR3 protein. The table shows about 730,000 distinct CDR3 sequences, with about 40% occurring only once. The sequenced sample consisted of blood. These receptors were taken from a woman in her sixties or seventies in good health. The CDR3 runs from the conserved cysteine through the conserved F or W. D genes are given only for firm matches.

V gene | D gene | CDR3 protein
TRBV11-1 | TRBD1 | CASSPLTGGTVGELFF
TRBV20-1 | NA | CSASQGTETQYF
TRBV30 | TRBD1 | CAWSVSRTGVGSPLHF
TRBV12-5 | TRBD2 | CASGLVRSGRAVEQYF
TRBV9 | NA | CASSVGGHGTTREQFF
TRBV11-3 | TRBD1 | CASSHWTGINTGELFF
TRBV5-6 | NA | CASSSWTDYEQYF
TRBV12-3/TRBV12-4 | TRBD1 | CASSPGTGALWANEQFF
TRBV15 | TRBD2 | CATRGLAGGNEQFF
TRBV4-1 | NA | CASSQLRPHGELFF
TRBV6-5 | NA | CASSSPVNTEAFF
TRBV18 | NA | CASSPQDSSNQPQHF
TRBV18 | NA | CASSPPGSTFYEQYF
TRBV27 | NA | CASSFSDPGYWYEQYF
TRBV27 | NA | CASSDGATYEQYF
TRBV30 | NA | CAWGLRTGETQYF
TRBV20-1 | NA | CSPDRGYNEQFF
TRBV7-9 | TRBD1 | CASSLALGTGNEKLFF
TRBV20-1 | NA | CSAGVGVDTGELFF
TRBV29-1 | NA | CSGHRGGDEQFF
TRBV11-3 | NA | CASSIVGGNEQYF
TRBV4-2 | NA | CASSQDPGPEGPQHF
TRBV6-2/TRBV6-3 | TRBD2 | CASSYLAGAPNEQFF
TRBV3-1 | TRBD2 | CASSQQTSGAWGEQYF
TRBV16 | NA | CASSQSAGSTDTQYF
TRBV5-1 | TRBD2 | CASSMGLSGSLQETQYF
TRBV28 | NA | CASGGRGYNEQFF
TRBV20-1 | NA | CSASIGRVVNSEQYF
TRBV29-1 | NA | CSAGQHEQFF
TRBV18 | NA | CASSPPHSNEQFF
TRBV7-2 | TRBD1 | CASSRQGVGEQYF
TRBV7-8 | NA | CASSPRAGTDTQYF
TRBV14 | TRBD1 | CASSQGQGSTDTQYF
TRBV3-1 | TRBD1 | CASSLTGLGYEQYF
TRBV18 | NA | CASSPADYSDTQYF
TRBV12-3/TRBV12-4 | TRBD2 | CASRRATGLFTGELFF
TRBV5-1 | NA | CASSWTDRTEQYF
TRBV4-2 | TRBD2 | CASSQDGLAGGPGREQFF
TRBV20-1 | NA | CSARGGYGYTF
TRBV18 | TRBD2 | CASSPPFLAGIDTQYF
TRBV29-1 | NA | CSVGRGTYEQYF
TRBV20-1 | NA | CSARDPLNYGYTF
TRBV7-2 | TRBD2 | CASSYGRGAGGNEQFF
TRBV15 | NA | CATSSKNRWPTDTQYF
TRBV9 | TRBD2 | CASSVGAGGPGEQFF
TRBV20-1 | NA | CSARGGDNQPQHF
TRBV2 | TRBD2 | CASSPTSGRYTQYF
TRBV29-1 | NA | CSVVEGVTYEQYF
TRBV4-3 | TRBD1 | CASSQDHNRGYGQYF